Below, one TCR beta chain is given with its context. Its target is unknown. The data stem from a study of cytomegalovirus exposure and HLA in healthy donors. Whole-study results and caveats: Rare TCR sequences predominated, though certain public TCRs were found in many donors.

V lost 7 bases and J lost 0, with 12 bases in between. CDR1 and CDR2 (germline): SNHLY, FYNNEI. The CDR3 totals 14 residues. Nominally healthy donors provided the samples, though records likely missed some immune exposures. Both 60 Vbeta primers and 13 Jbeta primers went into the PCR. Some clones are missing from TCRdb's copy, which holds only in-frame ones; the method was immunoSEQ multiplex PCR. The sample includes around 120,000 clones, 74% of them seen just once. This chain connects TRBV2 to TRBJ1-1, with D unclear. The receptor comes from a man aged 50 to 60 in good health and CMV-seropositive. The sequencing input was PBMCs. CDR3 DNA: TGTGCCAGCAAAGGAGACTTCATGAACACTGAAGCTTTCTTT. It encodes CASKGDFMNTEAFF.